This TCR beta chain was captured by sequencing in a study of T cells in localized non-small cell lung cancer. Profiling relied on immunoSEQ multiplex PCR, and the TCRdb table lists in-frame clones only, not all of them. Among approximately 5,200 clones listed, 45% were seen once. The CDR3 is made up of 15 amino acids. Per the germline V gene, CDR1 is SGHDN and CDR2 is FVKESK. The V segment lost 4 bases and the J segment 5 bases; nucleotides outside the gene matches: 6. This sample comprised lung tumor tissue, obtained before any cancer treatment. The chain couples TRBV14 to TRBJ1-3; 9 bases are a match to TRBD1. This TCR derives from a man aged 35 to 69 with stage I lung adenocarcinoma. The CDR3 DNA reads TGTGCCAGCAGCCGATCCGGGACAGGGAGAAACACCATATATTTT. Its protein is CASSRSGTGRNTIYF. The entire variable domain, with the rest obtained from reference TRBV14 and TRBJ1-3, is as follows: EAGVTQFPSHSVIEKGQTVTLRCDPISGHDNLYWYRRVMGKEIKFLLHFVKESKQDESGMPNNRFLAERTGGTYSTLKVQPAELEDSGVYFCASSRSGTGRNTIYFGEGSWLTVV.